This TCR beta chain was sequenced during a study of blood T cell repertoires in COVID-19. On the study more broadly: Acute-phase and convalescent COVID-19 samples originated in the United States, Italy and Spain. The analysed material was cDNA or gDNA that came from T cells, B-cell-depleted T cells, or PBMCs.

In the source study's methods: Reference gene primer amplification yielded estimated nucleated cell counts. The data were produced by immunoSEQ multiplex PCR, yet TCRdb's version contains in-frame clones alone and is incomplete. That table supplies the V and J calls and clone size; D and trimming were determined from the DNA. Among 110,000 to 150,000 clones listed, about four fifths were seen once. This clone appeared a few times. Trimming cost V 4 bases and J 0 bases; bases outside gene matches: 8. The CDR3 covers 17 residues. Germline CDR1 SGHRS, CDR2 YFSETQ. The TCR originated in a woman aged 80 or older with acute or convalescent COVID-19. Sequenced input: peripheral blood. The V and J genes are TRBV5-1 and TRBJ1-1; 11 nucleotides match TRBD1. The CDR3 region is CASSPGQGARMNTEAFF. The DNA for the CDR3 is TGCGCCAGCAGCCCCGGACAGGGGGCCCGTATGAACACTGAAGCTTTCTTT.